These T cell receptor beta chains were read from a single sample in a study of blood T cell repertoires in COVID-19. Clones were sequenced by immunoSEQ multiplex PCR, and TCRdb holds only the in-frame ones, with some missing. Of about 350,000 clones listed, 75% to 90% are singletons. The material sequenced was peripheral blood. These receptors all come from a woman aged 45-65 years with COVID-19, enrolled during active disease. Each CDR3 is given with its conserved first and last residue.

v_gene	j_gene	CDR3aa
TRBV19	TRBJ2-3	CASSIALGGSTDTQYF
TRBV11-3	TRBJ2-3	CASSIRTSGTDTQYF
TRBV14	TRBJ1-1	CASSQEARKSEAFF
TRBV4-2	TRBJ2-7	CASSQDSGRAEGYEQYF
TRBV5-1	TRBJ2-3	CASSSRWAGANTQYF
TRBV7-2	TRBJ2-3	CASSLRRATGGYDTQYF
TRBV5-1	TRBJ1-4	CASSLGDISTNEKLFF
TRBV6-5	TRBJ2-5	CASSSLQGWETQYF
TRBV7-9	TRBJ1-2	CASSPGQGDYGYTF
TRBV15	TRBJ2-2	CATSRTGKRTGELFF
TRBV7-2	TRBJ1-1	CASSLGRRDWNTEAFF
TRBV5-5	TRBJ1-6	CASSLHPTVNNSPLHF
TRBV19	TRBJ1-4	CASSMLAGGGEKLFF
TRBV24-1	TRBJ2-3	CATSDGGRGTDTQYF
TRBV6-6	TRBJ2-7	CASSPGQTTYEQYF
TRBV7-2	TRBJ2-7	CASSLELANYEQYF
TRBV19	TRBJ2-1	CASSIHLTALYNEQFF
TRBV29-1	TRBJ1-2	CSVENSQGVYNYGYTF
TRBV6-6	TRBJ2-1	CASSDPGQGFLAGVVGEQFF
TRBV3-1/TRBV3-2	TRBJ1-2	CASRGGEGYTF